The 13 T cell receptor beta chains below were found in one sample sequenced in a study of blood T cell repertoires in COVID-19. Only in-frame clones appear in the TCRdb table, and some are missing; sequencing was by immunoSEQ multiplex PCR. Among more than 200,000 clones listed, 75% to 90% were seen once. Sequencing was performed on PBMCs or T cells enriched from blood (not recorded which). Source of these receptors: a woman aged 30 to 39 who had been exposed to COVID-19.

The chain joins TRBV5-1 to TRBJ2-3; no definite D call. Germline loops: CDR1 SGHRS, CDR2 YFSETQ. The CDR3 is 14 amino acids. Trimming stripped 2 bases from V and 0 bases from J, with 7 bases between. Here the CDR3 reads CASSFEASTDTQYF. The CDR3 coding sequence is TGCGCCAGCAGCTTCGAAGCTAGCACAGATACGCAGTATTTT.

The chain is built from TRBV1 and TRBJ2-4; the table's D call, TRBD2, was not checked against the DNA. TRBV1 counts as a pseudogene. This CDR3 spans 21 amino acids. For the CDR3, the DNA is TGCACCAGCAGCCAAGATCGGGGGTTAACCGCACCCCTTTTAGCCAAAAACATTCAGTACTTC. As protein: CTSSQDRGLTAPLLAKNIQYF.

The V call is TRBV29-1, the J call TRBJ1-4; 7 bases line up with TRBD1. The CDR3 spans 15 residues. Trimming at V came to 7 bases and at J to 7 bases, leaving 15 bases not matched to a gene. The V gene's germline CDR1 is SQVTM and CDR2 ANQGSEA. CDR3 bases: TGCAGCGCCCTCGCACAGGGGAGAGGACCTGAAAAACTGTTTTTT. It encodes CSALAQGRGPEKLFF.

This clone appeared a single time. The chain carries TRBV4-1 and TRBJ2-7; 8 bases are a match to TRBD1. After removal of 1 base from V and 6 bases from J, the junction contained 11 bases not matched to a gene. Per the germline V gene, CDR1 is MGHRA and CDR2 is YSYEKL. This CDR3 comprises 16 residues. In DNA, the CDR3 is TGCGCCAGCAGCCAAGCCCCCAGGGGGCAATCGGGCGAGCAGTACTTC. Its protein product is CASSQAPRGQSGEQYF.

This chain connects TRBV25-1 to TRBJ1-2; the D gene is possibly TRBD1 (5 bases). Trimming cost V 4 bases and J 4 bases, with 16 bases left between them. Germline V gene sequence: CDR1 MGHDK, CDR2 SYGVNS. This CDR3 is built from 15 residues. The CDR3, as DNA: TGTGCCAGCAGTGGAAAACTGACAGCAGCCTATGGCTACACCTTC. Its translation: CASSGKLTAAYGYTF.

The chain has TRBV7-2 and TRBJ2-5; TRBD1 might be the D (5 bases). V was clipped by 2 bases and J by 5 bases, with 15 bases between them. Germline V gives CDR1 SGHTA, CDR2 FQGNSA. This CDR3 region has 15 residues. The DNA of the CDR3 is TGTGCCAGCAGCTTATCCATCCTGGCAGGGGAGACCCAGTACTTC. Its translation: CASSLSILAGETQYF.

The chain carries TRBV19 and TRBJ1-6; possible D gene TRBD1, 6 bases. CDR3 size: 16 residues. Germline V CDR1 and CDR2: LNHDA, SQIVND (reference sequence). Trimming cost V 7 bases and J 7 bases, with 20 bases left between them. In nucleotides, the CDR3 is TGTGCCAGTATGGTCGGGGCGGGGGCGCAAAATTCACCCCTCCACTTT. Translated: CASMVGAGAQNSPLHF.

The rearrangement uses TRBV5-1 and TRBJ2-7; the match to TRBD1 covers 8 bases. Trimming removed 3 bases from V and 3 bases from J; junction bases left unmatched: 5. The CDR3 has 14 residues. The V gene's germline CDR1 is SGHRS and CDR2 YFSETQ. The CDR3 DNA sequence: TGCGCCAGCAGCTCCCCGACAGGGGACTACGAGCAGTACTTC. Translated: CASSSPTGDYEQYF.

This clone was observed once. CDR3 DNA sequence: TGTGCCAGCAGCTCCCACCCGTGGAGGGAAATAGATACGCAGTATTTT. Encoded protein: CASSSHPWREIDTQYF. The chain links TRBV7-2 to TRBJ2-3; a possible D gene is TRBD2 (6 bases). The CDR3 totals 16 residues. CDR1 and CDR2 (germline): SGHTA, FQGNSA. Trimming cost V 4 bases and J 5 bases, with 19 bases left between them. The variable domain in full, with the rest retrieved from reference TRBV7-2 and TRBJ2-3, is GAGVSQSPSNKVTEKGKDVELRCDPISGHTALYWYRQSLGQGLEFLIYFQGNSAPDKSGLPSDRFSAERTGGSVSTLTIQRTQQEDSAVYLCASSSHPWREIDTQYFGPGTRLTVL.

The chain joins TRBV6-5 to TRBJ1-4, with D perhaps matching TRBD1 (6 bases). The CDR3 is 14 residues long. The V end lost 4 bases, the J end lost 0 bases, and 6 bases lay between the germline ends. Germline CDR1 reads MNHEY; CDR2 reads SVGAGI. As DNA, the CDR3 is TGTGCCAGCAGTTGGACAGCAACTAATGAAAAACTGTTTTTT. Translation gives CASSWTATNEKLFF.

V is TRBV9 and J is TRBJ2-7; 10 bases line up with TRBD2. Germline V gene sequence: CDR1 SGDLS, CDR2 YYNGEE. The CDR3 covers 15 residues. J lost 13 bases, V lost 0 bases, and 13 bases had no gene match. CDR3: CASSVEASGRKNVYF. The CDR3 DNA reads TGTGCCAGCAGCGTAGAGGCTAGCGGGAGAAAGAACGTATACTTC.

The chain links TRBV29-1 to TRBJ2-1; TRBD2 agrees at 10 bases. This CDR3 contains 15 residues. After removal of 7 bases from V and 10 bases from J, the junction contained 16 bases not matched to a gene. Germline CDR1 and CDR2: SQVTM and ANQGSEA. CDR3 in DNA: TGCAGCGCAGCGGTCTGGCTAGCGGGAGATGTAGAGCAGTTCTTC. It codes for CSAAVWLAGDVEQFF.

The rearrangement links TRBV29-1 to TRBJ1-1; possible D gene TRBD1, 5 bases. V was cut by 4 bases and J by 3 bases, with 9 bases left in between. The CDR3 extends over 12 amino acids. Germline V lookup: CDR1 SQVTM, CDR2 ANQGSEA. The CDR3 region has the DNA TGCAGCGTTGTGTCGGGGGACACTGAAGCTTTCTTT. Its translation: CSVVSGDTEAFF.